The clone carrying this TCR beta chain was found a few times. The target antigen is unknown. These data belong to a study of T cells after yellow fever vaccination. As for the study in general: Low-cell-number fractions underwent preparation using SMART-Seq v4 Ultra Low Input.

Germline V gene data show CDR1 as MNHEY and CDR2 as SVGEGT. This CDR3 contains 13 residues. V gave up 3 bases and J gave up 4 bases, with 8 bases separating them. General study findings and limits: After the booster, around 95% of CD4 and 75% to 90% of CD8 primary-response clones were re-detected. A weaker secondary response peaked on day 5, the primary on day 15. Abundant clonotypes from the bulk population could have been carried over as contaminants into FACS-sorted repertoires.

Via MiXCR, TCRdb re-called the 5' RACE reads, giving one row per CDR3 protein. The sample holds a few hundred thousand distinct CDR3 sequences, roughly a fifth seen once. The sequencing here drew on PBMCs, taken 15 days after the yellow fever booster vaccination. The receptor's source is a man between 25 and 39 years old who received the YFV17D yellow fever vaccine. This rearrangement joins TRBV6-2 or TRBV6-3 to TRBJ2-3; D is ambiguous. CDR3 sequence (DNA): TGTGCCAGCAGTTATTTAGGAGCAGATACGCAGTATTTT. Its translation: CASSYLGADTQYF.